One TCR beta chain is described in this entry. The ends lost 6 bases at V and 0 bases at J; junction bases unmatched: 7. CDR1 and CDR2 from the germline V gene are MNHEY and SMNVEV (reference sequence). The CDR3 extends over 16 amino acids. This sample was included in a study of cytomegalovirus exposure and HLA in healthy donors. About the study: Early release data held roughly 90 million unique TCRs from HLA-typed donors.

A multiplex PCR was run with 60 Vbeta primers and 13 Jbeta primers. Using immunoSEQ multiplex PCR, the repertoire was profiled, and TCRdb retains in-frame clones only, with some absent. This table has roughly 150,000 clones, about three quarters appearing once. The chain employs TRBV27 and TRBJ1-4; 7 bases align to TRBD1. This sequence originates from a man aged 25 to 45 in good health and CMV-seropositive. The sequenced sample consisted of PBMCs. The CDR3 is CASRYRGQATNEKLFF. CDR3 in DNA: TGTGCCAGCAGGTACAGGGGTCAGGCAACTAATGAAAAACTGTTTTTT.